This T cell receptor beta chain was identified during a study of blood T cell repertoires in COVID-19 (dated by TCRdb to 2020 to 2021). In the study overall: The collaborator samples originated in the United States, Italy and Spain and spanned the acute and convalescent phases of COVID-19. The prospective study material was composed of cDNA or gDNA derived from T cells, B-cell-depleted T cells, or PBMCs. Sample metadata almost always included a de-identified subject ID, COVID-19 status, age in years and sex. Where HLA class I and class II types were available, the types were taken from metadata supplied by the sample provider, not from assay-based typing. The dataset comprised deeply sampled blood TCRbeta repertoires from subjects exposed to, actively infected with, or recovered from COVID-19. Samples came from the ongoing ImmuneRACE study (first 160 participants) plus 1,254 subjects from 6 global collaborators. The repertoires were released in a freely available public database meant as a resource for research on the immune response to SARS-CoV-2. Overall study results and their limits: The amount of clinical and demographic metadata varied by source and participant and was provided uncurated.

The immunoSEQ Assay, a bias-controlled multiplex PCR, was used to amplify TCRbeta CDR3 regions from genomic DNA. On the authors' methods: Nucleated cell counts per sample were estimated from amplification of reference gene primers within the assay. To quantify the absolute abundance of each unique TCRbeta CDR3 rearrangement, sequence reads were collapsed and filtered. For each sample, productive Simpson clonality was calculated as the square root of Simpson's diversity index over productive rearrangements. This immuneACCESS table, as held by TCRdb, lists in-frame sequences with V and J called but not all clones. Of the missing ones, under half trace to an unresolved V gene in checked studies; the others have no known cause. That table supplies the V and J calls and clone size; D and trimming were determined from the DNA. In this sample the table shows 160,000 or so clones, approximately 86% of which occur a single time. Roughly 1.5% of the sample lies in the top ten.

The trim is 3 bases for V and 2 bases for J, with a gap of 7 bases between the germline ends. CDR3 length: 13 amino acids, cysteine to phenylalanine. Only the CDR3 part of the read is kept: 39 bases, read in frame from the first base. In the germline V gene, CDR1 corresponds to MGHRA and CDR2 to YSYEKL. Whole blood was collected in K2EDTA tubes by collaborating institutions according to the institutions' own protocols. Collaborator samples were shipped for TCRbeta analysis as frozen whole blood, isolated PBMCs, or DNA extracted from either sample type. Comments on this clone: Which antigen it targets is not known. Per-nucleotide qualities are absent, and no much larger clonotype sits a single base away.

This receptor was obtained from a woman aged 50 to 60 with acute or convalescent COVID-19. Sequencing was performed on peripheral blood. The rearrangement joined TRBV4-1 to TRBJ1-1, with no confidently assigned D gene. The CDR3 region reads CASSQSLNTEAFF. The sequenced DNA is TGCGCCAGCAGCCAGAGCCTCAACACTGAAGCTTTCTTT.